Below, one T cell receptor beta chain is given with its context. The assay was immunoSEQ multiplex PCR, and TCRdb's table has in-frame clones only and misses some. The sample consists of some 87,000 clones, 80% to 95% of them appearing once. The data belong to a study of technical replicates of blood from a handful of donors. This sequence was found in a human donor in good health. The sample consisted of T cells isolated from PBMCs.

CDR3: CASSSRAGASTDTQYF. CDR3 in DNA: TGTGCCAGCAGCTCTCGAGCGGGAGCCTCCACAGATACGCAGTATTTT. The chain recombines TRBV9 with TRBJ2-3; 8 bases agree with TRBD2. Germline V gives CDR1 SGDLS, CDR2 YYNGEE. The CDR3 totals 16 residues. J lost 2 bases, V lost 4 bases, and 9 bases had no gene match.